These T cell receptor beta chains were read from a single sample in a study of blood T cell repertoires in COVID-19. Assay used: immunoSEQ multiplex PCR; TCRdb lists only in-frame clones, some missing. Here the sample spans about 37,000 clones, roughly 86% being singletons. Sequencing was done on a sample of peripheral blood. The origin of the receptors is a human donor in a cohort sampled during active COVID-19. CDR3s include the opening cysteine and the closing phenylalanine or tryptophan. D genes are given only for firm matches.

cdr3_aa	cdr3_nt	d_call	j_call	v_call	cdr3_length
CASSNRDRVFGNTIYF	TGTGCCAGTAGTAACCGGGACAGGGTCTTTGGAAACACCATATATTTT	TRBD1	TRBJ1-3	TRBV19	16
CASSTPTTAQETQYF	TGTGCCAGCAGTACGCCCACCACAGCACAAGAGACCCAGTACTTC	-	TRBJ2-5	TRBV28	15
CASTLTEVNEKLFF	TGTGCCAGCACCCTGACAGAAGTTAATGAAAAACTGTTTTTT	-	TRBJ1-4	TRBV7-9	14
CATSRRTGNTEAFF	TGTGCCACCAGCAGACGGACAGGGAACACTGAAGCTTTCTTT	TRBD1	TRBJ1-1	TRBV15	14
CASSLAGQGGTEAFF	TGTGCCAGCAGCTTAGCTGGACAGGGAGGTACTGAAGCTTTCTTT	TRBD1	TRBJ1-1	TRBV7-2	15
CASSLSGSYNSPLHF	TGTGCCAGCAGTTTATCAGGGTCCTATAATTCACCCCTCCACTTT	-	TRBJ1-6	TRBV28	15
CASSLGGIAGNEQFF	TGTGCCAGCAGCTTGGGGGGGATAGCGGGGAATGAGCAGTTCTTC	TRBD2	TRBJ2-1	TRBV5-4	15
CATSEPGQGNQPQHF	TGTGCCACCAGTGAGCCGGGACAGGGAAACCAGCCCCAGCATTTT	TRBD1	TRBJ1-5	TRBV24-1	15
CASSEGQSYEQYF	TGCGCCAGCAGTGAGGGACAGTCCTACGAGCAGTACTTC	-	TRBJ2-7	TRBV10-1	13
CAISGLGNTDTQYF	TGTGCCATCAGCGGACTAGGTAACACAGATACGCAGTATTTT	TRBD2	TRBJ2-3	TRBV10-3	14